This T cell receptor (beta chain) is from a study of cytomegalovirus exposure and HLA in healthy donors. At sampling all donors were nominally healthy, likely with unrecorded immune exposures. The CDR3 has 16 residues. In germline, CDR1 is SGHRS, CDR2 YFSETQ. V lost 0 bases, J lost 5 bases, and 3 bases stayed unmatched. With 60 Vbeta and 13 Jbeta primers, the PCR was carried out. TCRdb keeps only in-frame clones here, not all; method: immunoSEQ multiplex PCR. This sample has around 180,000 clones, with about 77% found just once. The sequencing sample was made of PBMCs. The sequence was collected from a man in his sixties in good health and CMV-seronegative. The J gene is TRBJ1-6, the V gene TRBV5-1; TRBD1 matches 9 bases. The CDR3 sequence is CASSLGQGGDNSPLHF. In nucleotides, the CDR3 is TGCGCCAGCAGCTTGGGACAGGGGGGGGATAATTCACCCCTCCACTTT.